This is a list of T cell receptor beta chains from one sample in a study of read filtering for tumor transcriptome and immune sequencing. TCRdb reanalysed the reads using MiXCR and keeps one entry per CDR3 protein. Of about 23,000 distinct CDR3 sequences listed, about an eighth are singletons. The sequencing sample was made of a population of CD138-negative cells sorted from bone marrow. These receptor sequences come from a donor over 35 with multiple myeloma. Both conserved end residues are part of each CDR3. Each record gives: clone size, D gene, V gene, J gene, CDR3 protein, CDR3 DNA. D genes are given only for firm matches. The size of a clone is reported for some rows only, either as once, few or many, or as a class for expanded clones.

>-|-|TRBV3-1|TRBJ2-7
CVSSTGEGYVQYF
TGTGTCAGCAGCACAGGGGAGGGCTACGTGCAGTACTTC
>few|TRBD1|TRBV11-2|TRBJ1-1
CASSLQGAAFF
TGTGCCAGCAGCTTACAGGGGGCAGCTTTCTTT
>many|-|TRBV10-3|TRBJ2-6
CAISEPRTASGANVLTF
TGTGCCATCAGTGAACCGCGTACAGCCTCTGGGGCCAACGTCCTGACTTTC
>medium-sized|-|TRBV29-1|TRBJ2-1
CSVADYNEQFF
TGCAGCGTTGCGGACTACAATGAGCAGTTCTTC
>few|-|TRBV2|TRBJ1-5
CASKEPDQPQHF
TGTGCCAGCAAGGAGCCAGATCAGCCCCAGCATTTT
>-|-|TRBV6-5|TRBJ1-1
CASSYSMSRGEGSTEAFF
TGTGCCAGCAGTTACTCGATGAGTAGGGGTGAGGGTAGTACTGAAGCTTTCTTT
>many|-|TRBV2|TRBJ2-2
CASSPGGNTGELFF
TGTGCCAGCAGCCCTGGGGGTAACACCGGGGAGCTGTTTTTT
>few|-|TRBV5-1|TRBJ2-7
CASSSDQEPSYEQYF
TGCGCCAGCAGCTCCGATCAGGAGCCTTCCTACGAGCAGTACTTC
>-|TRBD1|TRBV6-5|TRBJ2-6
CASSRWTGGNTGANVLTF
TGTGCCAGCAGTCGATGGACAGGGGGAAACACTGGGGCCAACGTCCTGACTTTC
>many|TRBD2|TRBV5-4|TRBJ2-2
CASTAGGGTGELFF
TGTGCCAGCACGGCGGGGGGAGGCACCGGGGAGCTGTTTTTT
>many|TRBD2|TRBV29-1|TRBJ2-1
CSVELRKGGLAGTHNEQFF
TGCAGCGTTGAATTAAGGAAGGGGGGACTAGCGGGGACACACAATGAGCAGTTCTTC
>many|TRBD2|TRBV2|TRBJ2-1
CASNLAGASYNEQFF
TGTGCCAGCAACTTAGCGGGAGCTTCCTACAATGAGCAGTTCTTC
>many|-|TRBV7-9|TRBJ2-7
CASSPAAGNKGEQYF
TGTGCCAGCAGCCCCGCGGCGGGGAATAAGGGCGAGCAGTACTTC
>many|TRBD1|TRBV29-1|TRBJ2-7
CSVVGQGVYEQYF
TGCAGCGTTGTAGGACAGGGGGTCTACGAGCAGTACTTC
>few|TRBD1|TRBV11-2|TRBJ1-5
CASSLQGAQPQHF
TGTGCCAGCAGCCTACAGGGGGCTCAGCCCCAGCATTTT
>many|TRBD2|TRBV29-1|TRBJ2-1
CSVRVAGVSNEQFF
TGCAGCGTCCGGGTAGCGGGAGTGAGCAATGAGCAGTTCTTC
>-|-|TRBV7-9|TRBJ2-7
CASSLVGRGLSYEQYF
TGTGCCAGCAGCTTAGTGGGTCGGGGGTTATCCTACGAGCAGTACTTC
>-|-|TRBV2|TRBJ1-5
CASSNGRDQPQHF
TGTGCCAGCAGTAACGGGAGAGATCAGCCCCAGCATTTT
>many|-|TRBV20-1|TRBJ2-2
CSAGGPPMHNTGELFF
TGCAGTGCTGGGGGACCACCTATGCATAACACCGGGGAGCTGTTTTTT
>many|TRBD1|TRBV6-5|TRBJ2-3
CASSYLRGLSTDTQYF
TGTGCCAGCAGTTACCTCAGGGGGCTTAGCACAGATACGCAGTATTTT
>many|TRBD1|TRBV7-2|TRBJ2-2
CASSSTGSDTGELFF
TGTGCCAGCAGCTCGACAGGGAGCGACACCGGGGAGCTGTTTTTT
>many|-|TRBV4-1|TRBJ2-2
CASSQDLLNTGELFF
TGCGCCAGCAGCCAAGACCTCCTGAACACCGGGGAGCTGTTTTTT
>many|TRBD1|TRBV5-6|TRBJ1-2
CASSVVDRSYGYTF
TGTGCCAGCAGCGTTGTGGACAGGAGCTATGGCTACACCTTC
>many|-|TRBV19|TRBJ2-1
CASKGQGSYNEQFF
TGTGCCAGTAAAGGCCAGGGGTCTTACAATGAGCAGTTCTTC
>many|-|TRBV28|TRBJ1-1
CASSLSWGGTEAFF
TGTGCCAGCAGTTTATCGTGGGGAGGCACTGAAGCTTTCTTT
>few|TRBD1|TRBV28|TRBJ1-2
CASSLQGDGYTF
TGTGCCAGCAGCCTACAGGGGGATGGCTACACCTTC
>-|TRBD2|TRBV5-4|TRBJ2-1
CASSRTSGRYNEQFF
TGTGCCAGCAGCCGGACTAGCGGGAGGTACAATGAGCAGTTCTTC
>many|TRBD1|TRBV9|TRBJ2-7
CASSVEGQGAHEQYF
TGTGCCAGCAGCGTAGAGGGACAGGGGGCCCACGAGCAGTACTTC
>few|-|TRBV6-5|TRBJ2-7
CASSCDPGTYEQYF
TGTGCCAGCAGTTGCGACCCGGGTACCTACGAGCAGTACTTC
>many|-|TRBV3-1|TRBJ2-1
CASSQLYNEQFF
TGTGCCAGCAGCCAACTCTACAATGAGCAGTTCTTC
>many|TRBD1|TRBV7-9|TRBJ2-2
CASGLGQAMAGELFF
TGTGCCAGCGGTCTCGGACAGGCGATGGCCGGGGAGCTGTTTTTT
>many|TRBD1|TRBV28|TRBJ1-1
CASNLVDRLNTEAFF
TGTGCCAGCAACCTAGTGGACAGGTTGAACACTGAAGCTTTCTTT
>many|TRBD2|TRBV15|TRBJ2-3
CATSEPTSGRADTQYF
TGTGCCACCAGCGAACCAACTAGCGGGAGGGCCGATACGCAGTATTTT
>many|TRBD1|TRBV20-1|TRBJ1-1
CSARMDRGIPEAFF
TGCAGTGCTAGGATGGACAGGGGGATACCTGAAGCTTTCTTT
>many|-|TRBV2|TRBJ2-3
CASSEVEGTDTQYF
TGTGCCAGCAGTGAGGTAGAGGGCACAGATACGCAGTATTTT
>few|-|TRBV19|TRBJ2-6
CASMVTVAGANVLTF
TGTGCCAGTATGGTGACAGTGGCCGGGGCCAACGTCCTGACTTTC
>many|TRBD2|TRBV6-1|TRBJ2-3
CASSVVAGGTDTQYF
TGTGCCAGCAGTGTAGTAGCGGGAGGGACAGATACGCAGTATTTT
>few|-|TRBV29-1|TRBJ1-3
CSVDGERNTIYF
TGCAGCGTTGATGGGGAAAGAAACACCATATATTTT
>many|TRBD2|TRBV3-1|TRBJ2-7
CASSPGLAGSEQYF
TGTGCCAGCAGCCCGGGACTAGCGGGAAGCGAGCAGTACTTC
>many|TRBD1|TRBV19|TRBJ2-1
CASSDPGTVVYNEQFF
TGTGCCAGTAGCGATCCCGGGACAGTCGTCTACAATGAGCAGTTCTTC
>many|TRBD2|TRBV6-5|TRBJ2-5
CASRTAGAETQYF
TGTGCCAGCAGAACAGCGGGGGCAGAGACCCAGTACTTC
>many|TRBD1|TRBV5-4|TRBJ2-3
CASSLGGGADTQYF
TGTGCCAGCAGCTTGGGAGGGGGCGCGGATACGCAGTATTTT
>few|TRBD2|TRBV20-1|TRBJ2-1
CSALLLEGGRNVQFF
TGCAGTGCTCTCCTCTTAGAGGGAGGGCGAAATGTGCAGTTCTTC
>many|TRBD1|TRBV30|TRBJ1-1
CAWSRPGQGTPEAFF
TGTGCCTGGAGCCGACCGGGACAGGGGACCCCTGAAGCTTTCTTT